The sequence of this TCR beta chain was determined in a study of T-cell reconstitution after alpha-beta-depleted transplantation in children. Unique molecular identifiers were used to barcode this TCRbeta library. From the PCR reads, TCRdb called clonotypes with MiXCR, one entry per CDR3 protein. This table holds 17,000 or so distinct CDR3 sequences, around an eighth found once. After removal of 6 bases from V and 6 bases from J, the junction contained 8 bases not matched to a gene. The CDR3 contains 15 residues. CDR1 and CDR2 from the germline V gene are SEHNR and FQNEAQ (reference sequence). Source: PBMCs, mostly from graft donor cells, taken 180 days after TCRalphabeta/CD19-depleted stem cell transplant. The TCR was taken from a boy younger than two who had a stem cell transplant for Wiskott-Aldrich syndrome, so the T cells may come from the graft donor. J is TRBJ2-1 and V is TRBV7-9, with TRBD2 matching 10 bases. In DNA form, the CDR3 reads TGTGCCAGCAGTCAAACTAGCGGGGAGGTCAATGAGCAGTTCTTC. This codes for CASSQTSGEVNEQFF.